This entry is about one T cell receptor (beta chain). The antigen it binds to is not known. The CDR3 is cut off 3 residues early in the read; its end comes from the germline J gene. The immunoSEQ assay used multiplex PCR to amplify TCR beta CDR3 regions from an average of around 1.2 ug of genomic DNA per sample. The assay corrected primer bias using a complete synthetic TCR repertoire to establish an amplification baseline. The amplicons were sequenced on the Illumina platform. Per the authors' processing: Sequences were error-corrected by clustering with frequency ratios and a modified nearest-neighbor algorithm and were then analyzed in the immunoSEQ Analyzer with IMGT gene definitions. At each rarefaction depth, TCR richness and evenness were averaged across 20 rarefaction repeats, and samples with fewer sequences than that depth were excluded. Wilcoxon rank sum tests with FDR correction were used to compare V, D and J gene relative abundances between the groups. Blinded duplicates gave an intraclass correlation of around 96% for TCR richness and an average of approximately 83% across 66 gene segments. TCRdb stores this immuneACCESS table with in-frame sequences only. Part of the clones is absent; in the studies checked, under half of the shortfall reflects unresolved V genes, and no reason is known for the rest. That table is the source of V, J and clone size, and D and trimming were worked out from the DNA. The sample table includes around 16,000 clones. More than 9% of the sample is taken by the ten largest.

The sample belongs to a study of T cells in women clearing cervical HPV infection (dated by TCRdb to 2016 to 2019). Concerning the study at large: Cases were some 24 women with histologically confirmed HPV16-related CIN3 or worse, including a couple of invasive cancers. Controls were 20 to 30 women whose single incident HPV16 infection cleared within 12 months without precancer or cancer developing. Case blood was taken at the visit when the lesion was first identified, whereas control blood was taken when infection was no longer detected. For cases, the median interval between lesion detection and blood sampling was more than 130 days, with an interquartile range of roughly 85 to 220 days. Since HLA typing was available for only a few women, HLA type could not be ruled out as a confounder. Nested within Costa Rica's Guanacaste HPV Natural History Study, an exploratory proof-of-principle case-control study compared TCR repertoires across cervical HPV16 outcomes. Cases and controls were matched on age within five years and on year of sample collection. Median age was about 32 years in cases versus just over 37 in controls, and baseline characteristics did not differ significantly. The parent cohort enrolled around 9,800 women aged 18 or older in Guanacaste, Costa Rica, during about 1993 to 1994 and followed them for approximately seven years. Five blinded duplicates per group were added as quality controls, giving 60 or so samples: some 50 participants and roughly 10 replicates.

Every participant had a single incident cervical HPV16 infection, and prevalent HPV16 infections were excluded. Cervical HPV DNA was detected with MY09/MY11 PCR, and genotyping was done by dot-blot hybridization. Around 15 mL of heparinized blood was centrifuged, after which the buffy coat was aliquoted, frozen at -30 degrees C, and then stored at -80 degrees C. QIAGEN kits were used to extract genomic DNA from buffy coat specimens. On the study overall, not on this receptor specifically: CIN3+ cases had significantly higher TCR repertoire richness than controls across sequencing depths, but evenness did not differ between the groups. The cross-sectional design could not show whether associations preceded infection or resulted from it; effector/memory subsets and HPV-specific T cells were not isolated. Random forest classifiers that combined richness and V gene abundances separated cases from controls with an estimated AUC of 0.8 to 0.85. Because the number of T cells in each sample was unknown, differences in richness could reflect differing T-cell content rather than repertoire biology. TRBV6-7 relative abundance was lower in cases than in controls (roughly 0.12% versus 0.17%; Bonferroni P = 0.0008).

CDR3 length: 12 amino acids, cysteine to phenylalanine. Of the CDR3's DNA, 27 bases were read; they are in frame from base 1. V and J are truncated by 7 bases and 2 bases respectively, leaving an intervening sequence of 9 bases. The germline V gene (reference sequence) gives CDR1 as MNHEY and CDR2 as SMNVEV. The chain employs TRBV27 and TRBJ2-7; the D gene is unclear. The receptor was derived from a woman aged 18-70 years with a cervical HPV16 infection that either progressed to CIN3+ or cleared (not recorded which). The sample comprised blood buffy coat. CDR3 bases read: TGTGCCAGCACTTCCCCCCCCTACGAG. It translates as CASTSPPYE. The complete CDR3 sequence is CASTSPPYEQYF.